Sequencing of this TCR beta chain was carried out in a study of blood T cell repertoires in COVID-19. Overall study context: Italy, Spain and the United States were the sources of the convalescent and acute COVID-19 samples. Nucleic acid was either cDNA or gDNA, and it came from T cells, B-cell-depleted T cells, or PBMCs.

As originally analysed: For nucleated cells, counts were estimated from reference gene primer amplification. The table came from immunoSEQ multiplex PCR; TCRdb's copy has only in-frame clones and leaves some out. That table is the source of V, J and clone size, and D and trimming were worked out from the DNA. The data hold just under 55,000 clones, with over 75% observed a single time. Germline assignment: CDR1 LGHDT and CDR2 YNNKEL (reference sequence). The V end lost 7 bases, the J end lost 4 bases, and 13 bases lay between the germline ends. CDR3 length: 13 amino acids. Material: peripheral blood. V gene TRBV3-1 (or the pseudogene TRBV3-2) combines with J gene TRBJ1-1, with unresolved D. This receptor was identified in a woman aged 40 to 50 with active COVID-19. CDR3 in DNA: TGTGCCAGCACCGCTCGACGGGGCACTGAAGCTTTCTTT. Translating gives CASTARRGTEAFF.